One sample yielded the 10 T cell receptor beta chains listed below, sequenced in a study of T cells and Merkel cell carcinoma outcomes. The assay was immunoSEQ multiplex PCR, and TCRdb's table has in-frame clones only and misses some. The sample consists of about 4,200 clones, about 91% of them appearing once. The sequenced sample was tumor tissue from Merkel cell carcinoma. These receptors were collected from a human donor with Merkel cell carcinoma.

The CDR3 here is CASSSGTSGNRYEQYF. The CDR3, as DNA: TGTGCCAGCAGCTCCGGGACTAGCGGGAACCGTTACGAGCAGTACTTC. The chain has TRBV7-2 and TRBJ2-7, with 13 nucleotides matching TRBD2. The trim removed 4 bases at V and 4 bases at J, leaving 7 bases unmatched. The CDR3 runs 16 residues. Germline V gives CDR1 SGHTA, CDR2 FQGNSA. The full variable domain, completed using reference TRBV7-2 and TRBJ2-7, is GAGVSQSPSNKVTEKGKDVELRCDPISGHTALYWYRQSLGQGLEFLIYFQGNSAPDKSGLPSDRFSAERTGGSVSTLTIQRTQQEDSAVYLCASSSGTSGNRYEQYFGPGTRLTVT.

V usage is TRBV4-3 and J usage is TRBJ1-2, with D possibly TRBD1 on 5 matching bases. The CDR3 consists of 14 residues. The V and J ends lost 2 bases and 4 bases respectively, with 11 bases between them. CDR1 and CDR2 from the germline V gene are LGHNA and YSLEER. The CDR3 here is CASSQNPDSYGYTF. Here the CDR3 DNA reads TGCGCCAGCAGCCAAAACCCAGACAGCTATGGCTACACCTTC.

V usage is TRBV6-5 and J usage is TRBJ2-7, with D perhaps TRBD2 (7 bases). Germline CDR1 and CDR2: MNHEY and SVGAGI. Between the trimmed V and J ends, which lost 4 bases and 11 bases, there was a span of 12 bases. The length of the CDR3 is 11 residues. The CDR3 here is CASSWRGGEYF. In nucleotides, the CDR3 is TGTGCCAGCAGTTGGAGGGGGGGAGAGTACTTC.

This chain uses TRBV5-1 with TRBJ2-1; the match to TRBD1 covers 9 bases. The CDR3 covers 15 residues. Germline CDR1 is SGHRS and CDR2 is YFSETQ. V shed 3 bases, J shed 8 bases, and the junction held 9 bases outside the gene matches. DNA of the CDR3: TGCGCCAGCAGCTGGGCCGGGACAGGGTTCGATGAGCAGTTCTTC. It encodes CASSWAGTGFDEQFF.

This chain links TRBV28 with TRBJ2-7, with TRBD2 identical over 14 bases. Per germline, CDR1 MDHEN and CDR2 SYDVKM. The V and J ends lost 5 bases and 6 bases, in that order; junction bases with no gene match: 24. CDR3 length: 21 amino acids. CDR3 loop: CASSRPGTSGRGEARRIEQYF. As DNA, the CDR3 is TGTGCCAGCAGTCGTCCAGGGACTAGCGGGAGAGGAGAGGCTAGGAGGATCGAGCAGTACTTC. Full variable domain (missing parts from reference TRBV28 and TRBJ2-7): DVKVTQSSRYLVKRTGEKVFLECVQDMDHENMFWYRQDPGLGLRLIYFSYDVKMKEKGDIPEGYSVSREKKERFSLILESASTNQTSMYLCASSRPGTSGRGEARRIEQYFGPGTRLTVT.

To note about this clone: A junction end diverges from the germline sequence, so it may reflect a read error. The chain joins TRBV18 to TRBJ2-1; TRBD2 matches at 10 bases. Germline CDR1 and CDR2: KGHSH and LQKENI. This CDR3 comprises 15 residues. This CDR3 is CASSAPSGSLIEQFF. Here the CDR3 DNA reads TGTGCCAGCTCAGCACCTAGCGGGAGCCTCATTGAGCAGTTCTTC.

This clone occurred once. The chain combines TRBV25-1 with TRBJ1-2; TRBD1 matches 7 bases. Germline V CDR1 and CDR2: MGHDK, SYGVNS. V lost 4 bases, J lost 5 bases, and 13 bases stayed unmatched. CDR3 length: 16 amino acids. The chain's CDR3 is CASSASFGDSLYGYTF. For the CDR3, the DNA is TGTGCCAGCAGTGCGAGTTTTGGGGACAGCCTTTATGGCTACACCTTC.

The chain couples TRBV14 to TRBJ2-1, with D possibly TRBD1 on 6 matching bases. Looked up from germline, CDR1 is SGHDN and CDR2 is FVKESK. Trimming cost V 5 bases and J 0 bases, with 8 bases left between them. The CDR3 extends over 14 amino acids. The CDR3 DNA reads TGTGCCAGCAGCTCAGGGGCCTCCTACAATGAGCAGTTCTTC. It encodes CASSSGASYNEQFF.

The genes are TRBV28 and TRBJ2-3, with D possibly matching TRBD2 (6 bases). Germline loops: CDR1 MDHEN, CDR2 SYDVKM. This CDR3 is 13 amino acids long. Trimming left V 9 bases short and J 2 bases short, with 12 bases between. DNA for the CDR3: TGTGCCAGTAGCGGATCTAACACAGATACGCAGTATTTT. It is translated as CASSGSNTDTQYF.

V is TRBV6-6 and J is TRBJ2-7; D unresolved. This CDR3 has 12 amino acids. The germline V and J ends were trimmed by 5 bases and 4 bases, with 9 bases remaining between them. Germline V gene data show CDR1 as MNHNY and CDR2 as SVGAGI (reference sequence). Here the CDR3 DNA reads TGTGCCAGCAGTCTTGACGGTTACGAGCAGTACTTC. It specifies CASSLDGYEQYF.